Below are 12 T cell receptor beta chains sequenced from a single sample in a study of cytomegalovirus exposure and HLA in healthy donors. Both 60 Vbeta primers and 13 Jbeta primers went into the PCR. Only in-frame clones appear in the TCRdb table, and some are missing; sequencing was by immunoSEQ multiplex PCR. Among 120,000 or so clones listed, around 80% were seen once. The material sequenced was PBMCs. The origin of the receptors is a female donor in good health and CMV-seronegative.

This rearrangement joins TRBV19 to TRBJ2-3; 9 nucleotides align to TRBD2. The CDR3 contains 17 residues. The V and J ends lost 0 bases and 4 bases, in that order; junction bases with no gene match: 8. Germline V CDR1 and CDR2: LNHDA, SQIVND (reference sequence). CDR3 in amino acids: CASSIDVRGGVPDTQYF. CDR3 DNA sequence: TGTGCCAGTAGTATAGACGTGCGGGGGGGCGTCCCAGATACGCAGTATTTT. The full variable domain, completed using reference TRBV19 and TRBJ2-3, is DGGITQSPKYLFRKEGQNVTLSCEQNLNHDAMYWYRQDPGQGLRLIYYSQIVNDFQKGDIAEGYSVSREKKESFPLTVTSAQKNPTAFYLCASSIDVRGGVPDTQYFGPGTRLTVL.

This chain joins TRBV6-1 and TRBJ1-4; D remains ambiguous. From germline, CDR1 is MNHNS and CDR2 SASEGT. The CDR3 loop spans 11 amino acids. Trimming pared 6 bases from V and 4 bases from J, leaving 3 bases between. The chain's CDR3 is CASSYNEKLFF. Written as DNA, the CDR3 is TGTGCCAGCAGCTATAATGAAAAACTGTTTTTT.

The chain is built from TRBV6-1 and TRBJ1-3; TRBD1 matches 10 bases. J lost 4 bases, V lost 4 bases, and 7 bases had no gene match. CDR1 and CDR2 from the germline V gene are MNHNS and SASEGT. CDR3 length: 16 residues. The CDR3 region has the DNA TGTGCCAGCAGTGCCGGGACAGGGGTTTTCGGAAACACCATATATTTT. Amino acid sequence: CASSAGTGVFGNTIYF.

In its sample, this clone was seen a few times. V gene TRBV28 combines with J gene TRBJ1-6; D is unclear. The CDR3 runs 14 residues. Per the germline V gene, CDR1 is MDHEN and CDR2 is SYDVKM. Trimming cost V 6 bases and J 7 bases, with 13 bases left between them. CDR3 sequence (DNA): TGTGCCAGCAGGAGCCACAGCGGCAATTCACCCCTCCACTTT. Protein sequence: CASRSHSGNSPLHF.

V gene TRBV7-9 combines with J gene TRBJ1-2; the match to TRBD1 covers 12 bases. The length of the CDR3 is 15 residues. Germline values: CDR1 SEHNR, CDR2 FQNEAQ (reference sequence). J lost 7 bases, V lost 5 bases, and 8 bases had no gene match. CDR3 nucleotide sequence: TGTGCCAGCAGCGCACCGGGACAGGGGGCGGTTGGCTACACCTTC. It yields the protein CASSAPGQGAVGYTF.

V usage is TRBV9 and J usage is TRBJ1-6; no clear D gene. This CDR3 has 16 amino acids. CDR1 is SGDLS and CDR2 is YYNGEE in the germline V gene. With 3 bases removed from V and 8 bases from J, the gap between germline ends came to 18 bases. The CDR3 is CASSARTPMVDSPLHF. In DNA form, the CDR3 reads TGTGCCAGCAGCGCCCGAACTCCGATGGTGGATTCACCCCTCCACTTT.

The chain carries TRBV28 and TRBJ1-1, with a tentative D call TRBD1 (5 bases). The CDR3 has 16 residues. Germline values: CDR1 MDHEN, CDR2 SYDVKM. Trimming took off 7 bases at V and 3 bases at J, with 21 bases between the two ends. CDR3 DNA sequence: TGTGCCAGCACCACCCTTCTGGCCAGGGTAGACACTGAAGCTTTCTTT. This translates into CASTTLLARVDTEAFF.

This sequence joins TRBV2 and TRBJ2-2; the match to TRBD2 covers 9 bases. The CDR3 contains 14 residues. V dropped 7 bases and J dropped 6; count of bases not matched to a gene: 6. Germline values: CDR1 SNHLY, CDR2 FYNNEI. CDR3: CASTSSGAAGELFF. As DNA, the CDR3 is TGTGCCAGCACATCTAGCGGGGCGGCCGGGGAGCTGTTTTTT.

The gene calls are TRBV10-2 and TRBJ1-5; D may be TRBD1 (6 bases). Trimming left V 7 bases short and J 1 base short, with 11 bases between. The CDR3 sequence is 14 residues long. Germline-derived CDR1 and CDR2 are WSHSY and SAAADI. The DNA of the CDR3 is TGCGCCAGCAACAGGGAGTTAAGCAATCAGCCCCAGCATTTT. It codes for CASNRELSNQPQHF.

The rearrangement links TRBV6-1 to TRBJ1-2; D possibly corresponds to TRBD1 (5 bases). Deletions cut 6 bases from V and 7 bases from J, with 15 bases between. Germline CDR1 MNHNS, CDR2 SASEGT. CDR3 length: 13 amino acids. This CDR3 is CASSPDSVSGYTF. CDR3 nucleotides: TGTGCCAGCAGCCCCGACAGCGTCAGTGGCTACACCTTC.

This chain connects TRBV7-8 to TRBJ2-7, with 7 nucleotides matching TRBD1. The CDR3 is made up of 13 amino acids. Germline lookup yields CDR1 SGHVS and CDR2 FQNEAQ. Trimming cost V 4 bases and J 5 bases; bases outside gene matches: 5. This CDR3 is CASSSTTGDEQYF. CDR3 in DNA: TGTGCCAGCAGCTCTACTACAGGGGACGAGCAGTACTTC.

V and J are TRBV2 and TRBJ1-2, with 7 nucleotides matching TRBD1. The CDR3 runs to 13 residues. Germline V gene lookup returns CDR1 SNHLY and CDR2 FYNNEI. The V segment lost 8 bases and the J segment 3 bases; nucleotides outside the gene matches: 6. The CDR3 spells CASVLGTDYGYTF. The CDR3 DNA reads TGTGCCAGCGTTCTCGGGACAGACTATGGCTACACCTTC.